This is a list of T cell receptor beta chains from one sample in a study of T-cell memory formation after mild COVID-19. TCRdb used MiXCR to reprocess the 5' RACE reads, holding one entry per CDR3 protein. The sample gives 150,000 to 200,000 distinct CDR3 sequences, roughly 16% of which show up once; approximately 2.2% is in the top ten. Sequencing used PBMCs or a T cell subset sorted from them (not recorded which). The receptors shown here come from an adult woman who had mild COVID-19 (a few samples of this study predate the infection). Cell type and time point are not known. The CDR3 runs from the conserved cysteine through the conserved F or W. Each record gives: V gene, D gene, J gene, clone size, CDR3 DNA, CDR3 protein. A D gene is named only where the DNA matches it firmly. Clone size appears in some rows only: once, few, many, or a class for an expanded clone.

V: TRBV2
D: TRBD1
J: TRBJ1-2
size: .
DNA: TGTGCCATTCAGTCCGGGACAGCGAACTATGGCTACACCTTC
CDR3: CAIQSGTANYGYTF

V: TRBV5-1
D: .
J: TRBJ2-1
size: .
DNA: TGCGCCAGCAGCTCGGAAGGGGGCAATGAGCAGTTCTTC
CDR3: CASSSEGGNEQFF

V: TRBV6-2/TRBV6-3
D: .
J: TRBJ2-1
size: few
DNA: TGTGCCAGCAGTTTGGGCAGGCCTCCTGGGAATGAGCAGTTCTTC
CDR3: CASSLGRPPGNEQFF

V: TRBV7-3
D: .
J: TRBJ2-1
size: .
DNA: TGTGCCAGCAGCTTAGGGGGGGCCTCCTACAATGAGCAGTTCTTC
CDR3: CASSLGGASYNEQFF

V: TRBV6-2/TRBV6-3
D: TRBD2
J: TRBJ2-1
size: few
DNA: TGTGCCAGCAGTCCCGGGGGGGGAGGCTACAATGAGCAGTTCTTC
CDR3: CASSPGGGGYNEQFF

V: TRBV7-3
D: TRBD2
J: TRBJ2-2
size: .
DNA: TGTGCCAGCAGCTCTAGCGGGAGGGGGACCGGGGAGCTGTTTTTT
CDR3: CASSSSGRGTGELFF

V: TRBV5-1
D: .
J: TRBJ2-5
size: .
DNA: TGCGCCAGCCGATCGGGGGCCCCCCGGGAGACCCAGTACTTC
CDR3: CASRSGAPRETQYF

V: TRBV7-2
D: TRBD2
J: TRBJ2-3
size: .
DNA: TGTGCCAGCAGCTCATTAGCGGGGGTGGGCCCAGATACGCAGTATTTT
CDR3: CASSSLAGVGPDTQYF

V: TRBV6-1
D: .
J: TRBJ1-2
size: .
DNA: TGTGCCAGCAGTGAACAGGGTTACGGCTATGGCTACACCTTC
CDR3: CASSEQGYGYGYTF

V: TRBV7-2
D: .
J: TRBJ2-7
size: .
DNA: TGTGCCAGCAGCCCCCGACAGATTGGCTACGAGCAGTACTTC
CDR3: CASSPRQIGYEQYF

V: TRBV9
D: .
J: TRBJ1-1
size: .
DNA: TGTGCCAGCAGCCCGATCGGTCGGGGCACTGAAGCTTTCTTT
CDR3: CASSPIGRGTEAFF

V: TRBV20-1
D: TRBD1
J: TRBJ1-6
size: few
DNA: TGCAGTGCTAGAGCCACAGGGGTTTATTCACCCCTCCACTTT
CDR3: CSARATGVYSPLHF

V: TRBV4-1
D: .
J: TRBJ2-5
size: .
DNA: TGCGCCAGCAGCCAGCAGGAACAAGAGACCCAGTACTTC
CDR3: CASSQQEQETQYF

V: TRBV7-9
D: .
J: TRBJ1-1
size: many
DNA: TGTGCCGGAGCCGATAACACTGAAGCTTTCTTT
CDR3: CAGADNTEAFF

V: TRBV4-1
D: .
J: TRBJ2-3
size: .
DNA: TGCGCCAGCAGGGAGACCTCGGGAAGTGAGTATTTT
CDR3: CASRETSGSEYF

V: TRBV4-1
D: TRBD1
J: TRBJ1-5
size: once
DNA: TGCGCCAGCAGCCACGCCTCGGGGGACAGCGATCAGCCCCAGCATTTT
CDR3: CASSHASGDSDQPQHF

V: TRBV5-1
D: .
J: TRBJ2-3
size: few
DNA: TGCGCCAGCAGGACCTCAGGGGCAGATACGCAGTATTTT
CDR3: CASRTSGADTQYF

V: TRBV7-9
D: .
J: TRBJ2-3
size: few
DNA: TGTGCCCTGGGGAGGACTAGCACAGATACGCAGTATTTT
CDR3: CALGRTSTDTQYF

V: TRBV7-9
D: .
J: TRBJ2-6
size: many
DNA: TGTGCCAGCAGCCCCGGATCTTACTCTGGGGCCAACGTCCTGACTTTC
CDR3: CASSPGSYSGANVLTF

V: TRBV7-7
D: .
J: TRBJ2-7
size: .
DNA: TGTGCCAGCAGCCCCGGGCGAGGGCGTATGGAGTGCGAGCAGTACTTC
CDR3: CASSPGRGRMECEQYF

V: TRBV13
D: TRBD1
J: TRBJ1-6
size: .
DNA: TGTGCCAGCAGCATCCAGACAGGGGATAATTCACCCCTCCACTTT
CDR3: CASSIQTGDNSPLHF

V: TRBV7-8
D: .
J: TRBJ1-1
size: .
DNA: TGTGCCAGCAGCTTAGGGGTTGGGGTGAACACTGAAGCTTTCTTT
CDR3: CASSLGVGVNTEAFF

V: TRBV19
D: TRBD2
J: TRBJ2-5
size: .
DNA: TGTGCCAGTAGTATAGTAGGCGGGAGGGCCAAAGAGACCCAGTACTTC
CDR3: CASSIVGGRAKETQYF

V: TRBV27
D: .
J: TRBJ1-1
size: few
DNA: TGTGCCAGCAGTTCCCCCGACAGGAAGGAAGCTTTCTTT
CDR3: CASSSPDRKEAFF

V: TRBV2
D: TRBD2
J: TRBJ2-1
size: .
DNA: TGTGCCAGCAGAGGACTAGCGGGGAACTACAATGAGCAGTTCTTC
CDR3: CASRGLAGNYNEQFF

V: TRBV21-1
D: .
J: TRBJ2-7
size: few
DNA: TGTGCCAGCCGCCCGATGGGACTAGCGGGCCACTACGAGCAGTACTTC
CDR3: CASRPMGLAGHYEQYF

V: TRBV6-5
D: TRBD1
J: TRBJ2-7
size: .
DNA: TGTGCCAGCAGTTACGCCAAAGGGACAGGGCCGCGCGAGCAGTACTTC
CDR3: CASSYAKGTGPREQYF

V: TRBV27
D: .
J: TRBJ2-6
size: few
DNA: TGTGCCAGCAGTGTCAGGGCGGGGGGGGCCAACGTCCTGACTTTC
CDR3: CASSVRAGGANVLTF

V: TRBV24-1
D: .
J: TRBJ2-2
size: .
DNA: TGTGCCACCAGTGATGTCCCGGGACACACCGGGGAGCTGTTTTTT
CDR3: CATSDVPGHTGELFF

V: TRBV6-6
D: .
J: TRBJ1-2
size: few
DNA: TGTGCCAGCAGGAACAGACAGCTTACTAACTATGGCTACACCTTC
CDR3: CASRNRQLTNYGYTF

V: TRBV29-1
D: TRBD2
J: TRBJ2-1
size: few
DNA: TGCAGCGCCCGGGGAGGGTTTAGTGAGCAGTTCTTC
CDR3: CSARGGFSEQFF

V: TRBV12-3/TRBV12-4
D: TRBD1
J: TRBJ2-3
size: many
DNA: TGTGCCAGCAGTTTAAGGCAGGGGGGCACAGATACGCAGTATTTT
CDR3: CASSLRQGGTDTQYF

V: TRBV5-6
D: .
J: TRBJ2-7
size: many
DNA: TGTGCCAGCAGCTTGGAGAGGGGGTGGGAGCAGTACTTC
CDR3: CASSLERGWEQYF

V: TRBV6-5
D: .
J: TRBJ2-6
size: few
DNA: TGTGCCAGCAGTTACTCGGCTCGGGTACTAGCTGGGGCCAACGTCCTGACTTTC
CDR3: CASSYSARVLAGANVLTF

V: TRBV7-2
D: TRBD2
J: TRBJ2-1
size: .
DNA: TGTGCCAGCAGCCTTGGGAGCGGGGCCTCCTACAATGAGCAGTTCTTC
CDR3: CASSLGSGASYNEQFF

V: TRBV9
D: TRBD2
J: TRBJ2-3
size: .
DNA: TGTGCCAGCAGCGAGACTAGCGGGAGGGCAGATACGCAGTATTTT
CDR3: CASSETSGRADTQYF

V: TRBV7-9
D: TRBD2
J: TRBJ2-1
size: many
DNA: TGTGCCAGCAGCTTCGGGACTAGCTTCTACAATGAGCAGTTCTTC
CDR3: CASSFGTSFYNEQFF

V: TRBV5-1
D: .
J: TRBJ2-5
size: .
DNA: TGCGCCAGCAGCCTGTTAGGGGCTGAGGAGACCCAGTACTTC
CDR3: CASSLLGAEETQYF

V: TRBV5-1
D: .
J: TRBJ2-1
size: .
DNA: TGCGCCAGCAGCAGAGGGGGCGGGGACAATGAGCAGTTCTTC
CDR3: CASSRGGGDNEQFF

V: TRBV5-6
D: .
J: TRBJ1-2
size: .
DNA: TGTGCCAGCAGCTTGACGGGACCCTACTATGGCTACACCTTC
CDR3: CASSLTGPYYGYTF

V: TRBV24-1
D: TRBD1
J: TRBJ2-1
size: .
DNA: TGTGCCACCAGTGATTCGGACAGGGGAGAGCAGTTCTTC
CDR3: CATSDSDRGEQFF

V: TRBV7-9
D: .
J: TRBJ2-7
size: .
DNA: TGTGCCAGCAGCCGACACGGCACCTACGAGCAGTACTTC
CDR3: CASSRHGTYEQYF